This TCR beta chain was sequenced during a study of blood T cell repertoires in COVID-19. The CDR3 contains 13 residues. CDR1 is SEHNR, CDR2 FQNEAQ, per germline (reference sequence). V lost 6 bases and J lost 7, with 10 bases in between. Assay: immunoSEQ multiplex PCR; the TCRdb copy retains only in-frame clones and omits some. This table has 200,000 or so clones, roughly nine tenths appearing once. V is TRBV7-9 and J is TRBJ1-6; D is uncertain. Sequenced material: peripheral blood. The receptor's source is a man aged 65 to 79 with active or convalescent COVID-19. CDR3 loop: CASRLSENSPLHF. In nucleotides, the CDR3 is TGTGCCAGCAGGTTGTCGGAGAATTCACCCCTCCACTTT.